What follows are 9 T cell receptor beta chains derived from one specimen sequenced in a study of blood T cell repertoires in COVID-19. The protocol was immunoSEQ multiplex PCR, while the TCRdb copy is restricted to in-frame clones and leaves out a portion. Among roughly 100,000 clones listed, around 82% were seen once. The specimen sequenced was peripheral blood. The origin of the receptors is a man in his 60s with acute or convalescent COVID-19.

The rearrangement uses TRBV29-1 and TRBJ1-1, with TRBD1 as a possible D gene (5 bases). Trimming shortened V by 2 bases and J by 1 base, and 11 bases separated the two germline ends. Germline V CDR1 and CDR2: SQVTM, ANQGSEA. The CDR3 sequence is 14 residues long. For the CDR3, the DNA is TGCAGCGTTGAATTGGGTCAGGGGAACACTGAAGCTTTCTTT. Translating it yields CSVELGQGNTEAFF.

The CDR3 loop reads CASSDRLAGDTDTQYF. For the CDR3, the DNA is TGTGCCAGCAGCGATAGACTAGCGGGCGACACAGATACGCAGTATTTT. The chain joins TRBV7-2 to TRBJ2-3; 10 nucleotides agree with TRBD2. There are 16 residues in the CDR3. Germline trimming cut 5 bases from V and 2 bases from J; bases unmatched to any gene: 7. CDR1 and CDR2 from the germline V gene are SGHTA and FQGNSA. The full variable domain, in which reference TRBV7-2 and TRBJ2-3 provide the parts outside the CDR3, is GAGVSQSPSNKVTEKGKDVELRCDPISGHTALYWYRQSLGQGLEFLIYFQGNSAPDKSGLPSDRFSAERTGGSVSTLTIQRTQQEDSAVYLCASSDRLAGDTDTQYFGPGTRLTVL.

The chain joins TRBV18 to TRBJ1-5; D ambiguous. V was shortened by 3 bases and J by 2 bases, with 14 bases between the two germline ends. The CDR3 has 16 residues. Germline V lookup: CDR1 KGHSH, CDR2 LQKENI. This CDR3 reads CASSPQRETGNQPQHF. For the CDR3, the DNA is TGTGCCAGCTCACCTCAGAGGGAGACGGGCAATCAGCCCCAGCATTTT.

In this sample, this clone turned up once. The rearrangement joins TRBV5-1 to TRBJ2-5, with 9 nucleotides matching TRBD1. Germline V gives CDR1 SGHRS, CDR2 YFSETQ. The CDR3 length is 14 residues. The junction had 3 bases not matched to a gene; V was cut back by 4 bases and J by 2 bases. The CDR3 region has the DNA TGCGCCAGCAGCGCGGGACAGGGACAAGAGACCCAGTACTTC. Protein: CASSAGQGQETQYF.

J is TRBJ2-3 and V is TRBV21-1; TRBD2 was called by the table and not checked on the DNA. TRBV21-1 is described as a pseudogene. The CDR3 has 19 amino acids. The CDR3 DNA reads TGTGCCAGCAGCAAAACGGGGCTAGCGGGAGGGGGGATCACAGATACGCAGTATTTT. Translation: CASSKTGLAGGGITDTQYF.

The chain is built from TRBV5-1 and TRBJ2-3; the D gene is possibly TRBD2 (6 bases). Germline loops: CDR1 SGHRS, CDR2 YFSETQ. V was cut by 2 bases and J by 6 bases, with 13 bases left in between. The CDR3 extends over 14 amino acids. The CDR3 DNA is TGCGCCAGCAGCTTCCAGGAGGGCCAGGATACGCAGTATTTT. It yields the protein CASSFQEGQDTQYF.

Only a few counts were recorded for this clone. The V gene is TRBV5-1, the J gene TRBJ1-1; TRBD1 is a possible D gene (6 bases). V was pared by 4 bases and J by 0 bases, with 10 bases between. CDR1 is SGHRS and CDR2 is YFSETQ in the germline V gene. The CDR3 is 14 residues long. The CDR3 here is CASSGQGMNTEAFF. In DNA, the CDR3 is TGCGCCAGCAGCGGCCAGGGGATGAACACTGAAGCTTTCTTT.

The chain uses TRBV9 and TRBJ2-1, with 7 bases that match TRBD2. CDR3 length: 15 amino acids. From germline, CDR1 is SGDLS and CDR2 YYNGEE. The ends lost 0 bases at V and 9 bases at J; junction bases unmatched: 9. The CDR3 protein is CASSVVVGGRGEQFF. As DNA, the CDR3 is TGTGCCAGCAGCGTAGTTGTGGGGGGGAGAGGTGAGCAGTTCTTC.

This chain joins TRBV5-1 and TRBJ2-6; a possible D gene is TRBD2 (5 bases). V lost 2 bases, J lost 0 bases, and 15 bases lay in between. The germline V gene encodes CDR1 SGHRS and CDR2 YFSETQ. CDR3 length: 18 residues. This chain's CDR3 is CASSFDVRDASGANVLTF. In DNA, the CDR3 is TGCGCCAGCAGCTTCGACGTACGGGATGCCTCTGGGGCCAACGTCCTGACTTTC.